The 20 T cell receptor beta chains reported below all come from one sample, sequenced in a study of human T cells and chemical hapten exposure. TCRdb used MiXCR to reprocess the RACE reads, holding one entry per CDR3 protein. The table includes some 380,000 distinct CDR3 sequences, roughly 4.8% detected once. Documented time point: patch test 1, 2 weeks after DPC sensitization. Specified treatment: therapeutic diphenylcyclopropenone sensitization with weekly scalp DPC. The sample in question was whole blood, obtained in connection with sensitization to the hapten diphenylcyclopropenone (DPC). Receptor source: a woman aged 50 to 60 with alopecia areata. Some clones in this sample may be carry-over from other donors' samples.

The sample holds many counts of this clonotype. The V gene is TRBV11-2, the J gene TRBJ1-2, with unresolved D. V was cut by 0 bases and J by 4 bases, with 18 bases left in between. Germline CDR1 and CDR2: SGHAT and FQNNGV. This CDR3 comprises 17 residues. The CDR3 nucleotides read TGTGCCAGCAGCTTAGACCTGGAGGTGCGGGAGTCCTATGGCTACACCTTC. Its translation is CASSLDLEVRESYGYTF.

Ten or more counts support this clonotype. The V call is TRBV10-3, the J call TRBJ1-1; no clear D. Trimming removed 2 bases at V and 14 bases at J, with 12 bases between. The CDR3 loop spans 11 amino acids. Germline V CDR1 and CDR2: ENHRY, SYGVKD. The CDR3 is CAISENRIAFF. In nucleotides, the CDR3 is TGTGCCATCAGTGAGAATAGGATTGCCTTCTTT.

For this clonotype: A much larger clone lies one base from this, so it may be a read error. The V gene is TRBV12-3 or TRBV12-4, the J gene TRBJ1-5; TRBD1 is a possible D gene (6 bases). The CDR3 is made up of 14 amino acids. The V gene lost 6 bases and the J gene lost 0 bases, with 9 bases spanning the gap. The CDR3 coding sequence is TGTGCCAGCAGCCGACAGGATAGCAATCAGCCCCAGCATTTT. Amino acids: CASSRQDSNQPQHF.

This clonotype was counted many times. The chain joins TRBV28 to TRBJ2-7; D ambiguous. V dropped 1 base and J dropped 4 bases, with 8 bases sitting between them. The CDR3 totals 13 residues. Per germline, CDR1 MDHEN and CDR2 SYDVKM. CDR3 amino acids: CASSLSLRYEQYF. The CDR3 DNA reads as TGTGCCAGCAGTTTATCCCTACGGTACGAGCAGTACTTC.

This clonotype was recorded a few times. The genes are TRBV12-3 or TRBV12-4 and TRBJ1-1; D is unresolved. Trimming took 6 bases from V and 4 from J, leaving 9 bases between them. This CDR3 is built from 12 residues. In nucleotides, the CDR3 is TGTGCCAGCAGCCCCTTTGGCACTGAAGCTTTCTTT. Translation gives CASSPFGTEAFF.

This clonotype was found a few times. The V gene is TRBV5-4, the J gene TRBJ1-5; D is undetermined. V shed 4 bases and J shed 0 bases, with 11 bases lying between them. CDR1 is SGHNT and CDR2 is YYREEE in the germline V gene (reference sequence). This CDR3 is built from 15 residues. The CDR3 nucleotides read TGTGCCAGCAGCCTTGACTTGAATAGCAATCAGCCCCAGCATTTT. Residues: CASSLDLNSNQPQHF.

The chain joins TRBV28 to TRBJ2-5, with TRBD2 matching 8 bases. The ends lost 7 bases at V and 3 bases at J; junction bases unmatched: 4. The V gene's germline CDR1 is MDHEN and CDR2 SYDVKM. The CDR3 is 13 amino acids. This CDR3 is CASMGAGEETQYF. The CDR3 nucleotides read TGTGCCAGCATGGGAGCGGGAGAAGAGACCCAGTACTTC.

The chain uses TRBV28 and TRBJ1-4; tentative D call: TRBD1 (6 bases). The CDR3 covers 14 residues. The germline gives CDR1 MDHEN, CDR2 SYDVKM. Trimming removed 7 bases at V and 4 bases at J, with 13 bases between. The DNA for the CDR3 is TGTGCCAGCACCGTGGGGGCAGTTAATGAAAAACTGTTTTTT. Its translation: CASTVGAVNEKLFF.

This clonotype was picked up many times. The rearrangement joins TRBV30 to TRBJ1-1; 7 bases map to TRBD1. Germline V gives CDR1 GTSNPN, CDR2 SVGIG (reference sequence). The CDR3 length is 14 residues. Trimming removed 1 base from V and 6 bases from J; junction bases left unmatched: 8. The CDR3 is CAWSGTGVGAEAFF. The DNA for the CDR3 is TGTGCCTGGAGTGGTACAGGGGTTGGAGCTGAAGCTTTCTTT.

The table lists this clonotype with many counts. The chain couples TRBV5-1 to TRBJ2-1; 7 nucleotides match TRBD1. The CDR3 is 12 residues long. V lost 4 bases, J lost 12 bases, and 7 bases stayed unmatched. Germline loops: CDR1 SGHRS, CDR2 YFSETQ. The CDR3 DNA follows: TGCGCCAGCAGCCTTGGTACAGGGGTGCAGTTCTTC. The encoded protein is CASSLGTGVQFF.

This clonotype appeared a few times. CDR3 sequence (DNA): TGTGCCAGCAGCAAGACAGGGCTTGGAAACACCATATATTTT. Residues: CASSKTGLGNTIYF. The rearrangement links TRBV7-9 to TRBJ1-3; 7 positions match TRBD1. CDR3 length: 14 residues. Germline assignment: CDR1 SEHNR and CDR2 FQNEAQ (reference sequence). The junction had 4 bases not matched to a gene; V was cut back by 5 bases and J by 3 bases. The variable domain in full, with the rest retrieved from reference TRBV7-9 and TRBJ1-3, is DTGVSQNPRHKITKRGQNVTFRCDPISEHNRLYWYRQTLGQGPEFLTYFQNEAQLEKSRLLSDRFSAERPKGSFSTLEIQRTEQGDSAMYLCASSKTGLGNTIYFGEGSWLTVV.

This clonotype has just a few counts. V and J are TRBV4-1 and TRBJ2-7; unclear D gene. The CDR3 length is 16 residues. Deletions cut 3 bases from V and 3 bases from J, with 18 bases between. The germline gives CDR1 MGHRA, CDR2 YSYEKL. The CDR3 reads CASSQGPGLEGYEQYF. The DNA for the CDR3 is TGCGCCAGCAGCCAGGGTCCGGGCCTCGAAGGCTACGAGCAGTACTTC.

In this sample, this clonotype turned up a few times. The rearrangement uses TRBV4-1 and TRBJ1-3; 7 nucleotides align to TRBD1. V was clipped by 0 bases and J by 4 bases; unmatched bases: 6. Germline lookup yields CDR1 MGHRA and CDR2 YSYEKL. The length of the CDR3 is 16 residues. The CDR3 here is CASSQEKQGYGNTIYF. CDR3 coding DNA: TGCGCCAGCAGCCAAGAGAAACAGGGGTACGGAAACACCATATATTTT.

Ten or more counts support this clonotype. The J gene is TRBJ1-5, the V gene TRBV4-1, with D tentatively TRBD1 (5 bases). Germline assignment: CDR1 MGHRA and CDR2 YSYEKL. V was pared by 6 bases and J by 6 bases, with 15 bases between. This CDR3 region has 14 residues. The CDR3 spells CASSQLRTSQPQHF. For the CDR3, the DNA is TGCGCCAGCAGTCAACTCCGGACATCTCAGCCCCAGCATTTT.

This clonotype was counted ten times or more. This sequence joins TRBV30 and TRBJ2-5; 8 bases are shared with TRBD1. The germline gives CDR1 GTSNPN, CDR2 SVGIG (reference sequence). The V segment lost 1 base and the J segment 1 base; nucleotides outside the gene matches: 8. The CDR3 is made up of 16 amino acids. CDR3 nucleotides: TGTGCCTGGAGTGCCTACAGGGGGTCCATCCAAGAGACCCAGTACTTC. Its translation: CAWSAYRGSIQETQYF.

This clonotype was seen many times. The chain carries TRBV5-1 and TRBJ2-7, with D maybe TRBD2 (5 bases). The germline V gene has CDR1 SGHRS and CDR2 YFSETQ. The V end was cut by 8 bases, the J end by 6 bases, with 18 bases between. There are 13 residues in the CDR3. CDR3: CASHSTSSGEQYF. CDR3 nucleotides: TGCGCCAGTCACTCAACTAGTTCCGGCGAGCAGTACTTC.

The chain is built from TRBV7-9 and TRBJ2-2; D unresolved. The CDR3 sequence is 16 residues long. Germline CDR1 reads SEHNR; CDR2 reads FQNEAQ (reference sequence). V lost 5 bases, J lost 1 base, and 14 bases lay in between. This chain's CDR3 is CASSPPLRLNTGELFF. The CDR3 DNA is TGTGCCAGCAGCCCTCCCCTCAGACTGAACACCGGGGAGCTGTTTTTT.

With regard to this clonotype: This may come from a read error, since a much larger clone is one base off. The V and J genes are TRBV6-5 and TRBJ1-1; D uncertain. The CDR3 totals 13 residues. The V gene's germline CDR1 is MNHEY and CDR2 SVGAGI. For the CDR3, the DNA is TGTGCCAGCAGTTACACCGAGGGAACTGAAGCTTACTTT. Translated, it gives CASSYTEGTEAYF.

The rearrangement joins TRBV20-1 to TRBJ2-7, with 8 bases fitting TRBD2. Trimming at V came to 3 bases and at J to 3 bases, leaving 4 bases not matched to a gene. CDR1 is DFQATT and CDR2 is SNEGSKA in the germline V gene (reference sequence). This CDR3 region has 13 residues. The DNA for the CDR3 is TGCAGTGCTAGGGCCGGGACTAGCTACGAGCAGTACTTC. The encoded protein is CSARAGTSYEQYF.

The chain combines TRBV11-2 with TRBJ2-3, with TRBD2 matching 10 bases. Germline V gene sequence: CDR1 SGHAT, CDR2 FQNNGV. J lost 3 bases, V lost 4 bases, and 4 bases had no gene match. The CDR3 length is 15 residues. DNA for the CDR3: TGTGCCAGCAGCTCAGGACTAGCGGAGACAGATACGCAGTATTTT. It specifies CASSSGLAETDTQYF.